This T cell receptor beta chain was sequenced for a study of blood T cell repertoires in COVID-19. Study-wide context: The origin of the acute and convalescent COVID-19 samples was the United States, Italy and Spain. PBMCs, B-cell-depleted T cells, or T cells were the source of the cDNA or gDNA that made up the material.

Under the authors' procedure: Researchers report that nucleated cell counts were estimated from reference gene primer amplification. TCRdb's table, derived via immunoSEQ multiplex PCR, lists solely in-frame clones and lacks some. For V, J and clone size, that table is used; D and trimming come from the DNA. The table has 100,000 to 150,000 clones, over 75% seen once. Germline V lookup: CDR1 SGDLS, CDR2 YYNGEE. V lost 1 base, J lost 5 bases, and 13 bases lay in between. The CDR3 extends over 15 amino acids. The clonotype originates from an elderly man with active or convalescent COVID-19. The chain employs TRBV9 and TRBJ2-1, with D possibly TRBD2 on 5 matching bases. The sequenced sample was peripheral blood. The CDR3 region is CASSVLARSDNEQFF. The CDR3 DNA is TGTGCCAGCAGCGTACTAGCTAGGTCCGACAATGAGCAGTTCTTC.